This T cell receptor beta chain came from a study of blood T cell repertoires in COVID-19. The overall study: PBMCs, B-cell-depleted T cells, or T cells provided the cDNA or gDNA that made up the material.

Seattle-derived patients entered the study during active infection and were followed longitudinally. Measured with immunoSEQ multiplex PCR; TCRdb has only the in-frame clones, and not every one. The repertoire includes hundreds of thousands of clones, 80% to 90% of them detected once, and about 2.1% sits in the top ten. The CDR3 loop spans 14 amino acids. The germline V gene has CDR1 MNHEY and CDR2 SVGAGI. V was pared by 0 bases and J by 4 bases, with 9 bases between. V is TRBV6-5 and J is TRBJ1-2; the D is unclear. The specimen sequenced was peripheral blood. The clonotype was recovered from a woman aged 55-69 years with COVID-19, enrolled during active disease. The CDR3 DNA follows: TGTGCCAGCAGTTACTCTTCAGATCGCTATGGCTACACCTTC. Protein sequence: CASSYSSDRYGYTF.